This TCR beta chain was retrieved from a study of naive and memory T cell subsets. Four PCR rounds used nested alpha and beta constant region primers plus the SP2 primer. A single record per CDR3 protein comes from TCRdb applying MiXCR to the 5' RACE reads. The sample carries more than 55,000 distinct CDR3 sequences, 6% to 8.5% recorded once. A UMI-containing oligonucleotide was joined by 3' ligation to the TCR cDNA template. Whole blood, around 2.5 ml, came from adult healthy volunteers. Germline-derived CDR1 and CDR2 are DFQATT and SNEGSKA (reference sequence). The CDR3 has 14 residues. This clonotype showed up just once. This may arise from a read error, as a much more abundant clone is one base away.

The sequence derives from a female donor in good health. The V gene is TRBV20-1, the J gene TRBJ2-3; 8 bases match TRBD1. CDR3 amino acids: CGARQGLRSDTQYF. DNA of the CDR3: TGCGGTGCTAGACAGGGGCTTCGGTCAGATACGCAGTATTTT.